The clone carrying this T cell receptor beta chain was found a few times. The sample originates from a study of cytomegalovirus exposure and HLA in healthy donors. PCR was performed using 60 Vbeta and 13 Jbeta primers. Some clones are missing from TCRdb's copy, which holds only in-frame ones; the method was immunoSEQ multiplex PCR. The sample includes about 120,000 clones, roughly a tenth of them seen just once. The TCR sequence derives from a man aged 25-40 years in good health and CMV-seronegative. What was sequenced was PBMCs.

The CDR3 sequence is CASSYDGGNEQFF. In DNA, the CDR3 is TGTGCCAGCAGTTACGACGGGGGCAATGAGCAGTTCTTC. V usage is TRBV6-5 and J usage is TRBJ2-1; possibly TRBD2 for D (6 bases). The CDR3 extends over 13 amino acids. The germline CDR1 and CDR2 sequences are MNHEY and SVGAGI. With 2 bases removed from V and 6 bases from J, the gap between germline ends came to 8 bases.